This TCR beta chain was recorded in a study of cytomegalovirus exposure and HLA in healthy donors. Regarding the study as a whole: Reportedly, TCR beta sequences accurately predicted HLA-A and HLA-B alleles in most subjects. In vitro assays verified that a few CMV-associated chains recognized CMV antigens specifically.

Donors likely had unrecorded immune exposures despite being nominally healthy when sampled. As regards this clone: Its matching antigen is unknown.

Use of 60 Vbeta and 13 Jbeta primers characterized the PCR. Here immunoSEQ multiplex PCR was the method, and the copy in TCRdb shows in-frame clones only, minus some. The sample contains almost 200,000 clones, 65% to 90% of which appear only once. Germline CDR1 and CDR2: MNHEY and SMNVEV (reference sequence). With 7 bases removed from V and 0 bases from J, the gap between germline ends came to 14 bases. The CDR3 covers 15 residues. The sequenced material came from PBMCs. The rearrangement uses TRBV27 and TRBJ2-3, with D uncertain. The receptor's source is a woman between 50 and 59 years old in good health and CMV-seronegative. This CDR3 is CASMSGSLSTDTQYF. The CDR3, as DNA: TGTGCCAGCATGTCAGGCAGCCTTAGCACAGATACGCAGTATTTT.